The 28 T cell receptor beta chains below were found in one sample sequenced in a study of T cell responses to AZD1222 COVID-19 vaccine. Assay used: immunoSEQ multiplex PCR; TCRdb lists only in-frame clones, some missing. The sample records approximately 100,000 clones, 70% to 90% being singletons. The sample consisted of peripheral blood, taken on day 0 of AZD1222 vaccination. The receptors derive from an adult in good health.

This clone has ten or more counts. Additional DNA sequences in this sample encode the identical CDR3. This chain uses TRBV7-6 with TRBJ2-3; D unresolved. This CDR3 contains 15 residues. Germline lookup yields CDR1 SGHVS and CDR2 FNYEAQ. The V gene lost 2 bases and the J gene lost 0 bases, with 9 bases spanning the gap. The CDR3 here is CASSLRTISTDTQYF. The CDR3 DNA is TGTGCCAGCAGCTTAAGAACCATTAGCACAGATACGCAGTATTTT.

This chain joins TRBV2 and TRBJ2-1; TRBD2 agrees at 9 bases. Germline values: CDR1 SNHLY, CDR2 FYNNEI. There are 12 residues in the CDR3. The CDR3 coding sequence is TGTGCTACCCCCGGGACTAGCAGTGAGCAGTTCTTC. The encoded protein is CATPGTSSEQFF.

The chain employs TRBV28 and TRBJ1-1, with D maybe TRBD1 (6 bases). With 3 bases removed from V and 0 bases from J, the gap between germline ends came to 11 bases. CDR3 length equals 15 residues. CDR1 is MDHEN and CDR2 is SYDVKM in the germline V gene. CDR3 sequence (DNA): TGTGCCAGCAGTTTTCGGACAGCCATGAACACTGAAGCTTTCTTT. It is translated as CASSFRTAMNTEAFF.

The chain combines TRBV18 with TRBJ1-5; 7 nucleotides agree with TRBD1. This CDR3 spans 15 amino acids. Germline CDR1 is KGHSH and CDR2 is LQKENI. V was clipped by 0 bases and J by 7 bases; unmatched bases: 6. CDR3 in amino acids: CASSPPAGGGQPQHF. Here the CDR3 DNA reads TGTGCCAGCTCACCACCCGCAGGGGGTGGCCAGCCCCAGCATTTT.

The chain links TRBV3-1 (or the pseudogene TRBV3-2) to TRBJ1-3; D remains ambiguous. The V and J ends lost 3 bases and 0 bases respectively, with 9 bases between them. The CDR3 totals 15 residues. CDR1 is LGHDT, CDR2 YNNKEL, per germline (reference sequence). The CDR3 DNA reads as TGTGCCAGCAGCCAGAGCCTCTTCTCTGGAAACACCATATATTTT. Residues: CASSQSLFSGNTIYF.

This chain joins TRBV6-5 and TRBJ2-3, with D unresolved. This CDR3 comprises 15 residues. Trimming removed 5 bases from V and 4 bases from J, with 16 bases in between. Germline loops: CDR1 MNHEY, CDR2 SVGAGI. This chain's CDR3 is CASSPTYTAADTQYF. The CDR3 bases are TGTGCCAGCAGTCCCACTTATACTGCGGCAGATACGCAGTATTTT.

The V gene is TRBV5-5, the J gene TRBJ2-1, with TRBD2 identical over 9 bases. The CDR3 length is 15 residues. The ends lost 1 base at V and 9 bases at J; junction bases unmatched: 8. Germline CDR1 and CDR2: SGHKS and YYEKEE (reference sequence). CDR3 in amino acids: CASSLWLAGSGEQFF. CDR3 coding DNA: TGTGCCAGCAGCTTGTGGCTAGCGGGGTCTGGTGAGCAGTTCTTC.

This chain connects TRBV10-1 to TRBJ2-7; 10 bases map to TRBD1. The CDR3 loop spans 15 amino acids. V was pared by 4 bases and J by 5 bases, with 8 bases of the junction left unmatched. CDR1 and CDR2 from the germline V gene are WNHNN and SYGVQD (reference sequence). The CDR3 loop reads CASSVGTGDSDEQYF. In DNA form, the CDR3 reads TGCGCCAGCAGTGTGGGGACAGGGGATTCCGACGAGCAGTACTTC.

This chain connects TRBV7-9 to TRBJ1-4; 8 bases are a match to TRBD1. The germline gives CDR1 SEHNR, CDR2 FQNEAQ (reference sequence). V lost 6 bases and J lost 5; bases outside the gene matches: 5. The CDR3 contains 14 residues. The CDR3 is CASRGSGGNEKLFF. The CDR3 region has the DNA TGTGCCAGCAGAGGGTCAGGGGGCAATGAAAAACTGTTTTTT.

This sequence joins TRBV29-1 and TRBJ1-4, with D perhaps TRBD1 (6 bases). Trimming took off 6 bases at V and 8 bases at J, with 13 bases between the two ends. The CDR3 contains 12 residues. Germline-derived CDR1 and CDR2 are SQVTM and ANQGSEA. The CDR3 region has the DNA TGCAGCGTAGCGCAGGGGAACGAAAAACTGTTTTTT. The encoded protein is CSVAQGNEKLFF.

The V gene is TRBV5-6, the J gene TRBJ1-5, with 11 bases identical to TRBD1. Per germline, CDR1 SGHDT and CDR2 YYEEEE. This CDR3 is built from 16 residues. The V and J ends lost 3 bases and 5 bases, in that order; junction bases with no gene match: 7. CDR3 loop: CASSSWTGGLYQPQHF. The CDR3 DNA reads as TGTGCCAGCAGCTCCTGGACAGGGGGCCTTTATCAGCCCCAGCATTTT.

To note about this clone: Because the CDR3's place on the DNA is in doubt, the DNA is left out and the CDR3 is given as listed by TCRdb. CDR3: CASSSSTGVEKLFF. The chain uses TRBV6-5 and TRBJ1-4; TRBD1 is taken as the D call from the table, unchecked against the DNA. Germline CDR1 is MNHEY and CDR2 is SVGAGI. The CDR3 adds up to 14 amino acids, both ends counted.

The J gene is TRBJ1-1, the V gene TRBV28; D is ambiguous. The CDR3 runs to 14 residues. The V and J ends lost 4 bases and 2 bases respectively, with 11 bases between them. The V gene's germline CDR1 is MDHEN and CDR2 SYDVKM. The CDR3 here is CASSSVDSNTEAFF. The CDR3 bases are TGTGCCAGCAGTTCGGTGGACTCAAACACTGAAGCTTTCTTT.

This clone was seen just once. This chain connects TRBV5-5 to TRBJ1-2; a possible D gene is TRBD1 (5 bases). Germline assignment: CDR1 SGHKS and CDR2 YYEKEE (reference sequence). V was clipped by 5 bases and J by 5 bases, with 16 bases between them. The CDR3 spans 14 residues. In DNA form, the CDR3 reads TGTGCCAGCAGGTCCCCGGGACTTCGTTATGGCTACACCTTC. Its protein is CASRSPGLRYGYTF. Full variable domain (rest looked up from reference TRBV5-5 and TRBJ1-2): DAGVTQSPTHLIKTRGQQVTLRCSPISGHKSVSWYQQVLGQGPQFIFQYYEKEERGRGNFPDRFSARQFPNYSSELNVNALLLGDSALYLCASRSPGLRYGYTFGSGTRLTVV.

In its sample, this clone was seen once. The gene calls are TRBV28 and TRBJ1-2, with TRBD1 identical over 10 bases. CDR3 length equals 17 residues. V lost 3 bases to trimming and J lost 6 bases; unmatched junction nucleotides: 13. Looked up from germline, CDR1 is MDHEN and CDR2 is SYDVKM. The CDR3 region is CASSFGVGTGARNGYTF. Here the CDR3 DNA reads TGTGCCAGCAGTTTTGGGGTGGGGACAGGGGCGAGGAATGGCTACACCTTC.

The chain has TRBV9 and TRBJ2-2, with a possible D match to TRBD1 (5 bases). CDR3 length: 13 residues. Germline V CDR1 and CDR2: SGDLS, YYNGEE. V was cut by 0 bases and J by 6 bases, with 6 bases left in between. The CDR3 sequence is CASSVGRAGELFF. CDR3 in DNA: TGTGCCAGCAGCGTAGGCAGGGCCGGGGAGCTGTTTTTT.

The chain uses TRBV11-3 and TRBJ1-2; no definite D call. Trimming left V 3 bases short and J 5 bases short, with 10 bases between. Germline V gene data show CDR1 as SGHNT and CDR2 as YENEEA. The CDR3 contains 13 residues. The CDR3 is CASSFGGKYGYTF. The CDR3, as DNA: TGTGCCAGCAGCTTCGGCGGAAAATATGGCTACACCTTC.

The chain recombines TRBV5-1 with TRBJ2-1; D not certain. The V and J ends lost 3 bases and 0 bases respectively, with 22 bases between them. The germline CDR1 and CDR2 sequences are SGHRS and YFSETQ. The CDR3 is 19 amino acids. The CDR3 coding sequence is TGCGCCAGCAGCTGGCGAGAAGGGATTACCTTCCCCTCCTACAATGAGCAGTTCTTC. Translation: CASSWREGITFPSYNEQFF. The full variable domain, completed using reference TRBV5-1 and TRBJ2-1, is KAGVTQTPRYLIKTRGQQVTLSCSPISGHRSVSWYQQTPGQGLQFLFEYFSETQRNKGNFPGRFSGRQFSNSRSEMNVSTLELGDSALYLCASSWREGITFPSYNEQFFGPGTRLTVL.

The chain combines TRBV5-6 with TRBJ2-1; no definite D call. V lost 1 base and J 1 base, leaving 9 bases between the germline ends. Per the germline V gene, CDR1 is SGHDT and CDR2 is YYEEEE. This CDR3 comprises 15 residues. The DNA of the CDR3 is TGTGCCAGCAGCTTGTACGGTAGTTCCTACAATGAGCAGTTCTTC. Amino acids: CASSLYGSSYNEQFF.

J is TRBJ1-1 and V is TRBV3-1 (or the pseudogene TRBV3-2), with TRBD1 matching over 11 bases. The CDR3 runs to 19 residues. With 0 bases clipped from V and 4 bases from J, the junction kept 13 bases outside the gene matches. The germline V gene has CDR1 LGHDT and CDR2 YNNKEL (reference sequence). CDR3 DNA sequence: TGTGCCAGCAGCCAAGACTCAGGACAGGGGGCTTGGCGGGGCACTGAAGCTTTCTTT. It is translated as CASSQDSGQGAWRGTEAFF.

The chain has TRBV27 and TRBJ1-2; D is perhaps TRBD1 (6 bases). The CDR3 runs 13 residues. Germline V gene sequence: CDR1 MNHEY, CDR2 SMNVEV (reference sequence). Trimming left V 1 base short and J 8 bases short, with 11 bases between. This CDR3 reads CASSLYTGWGYTF. In DNA form, the CDR3 reads TGTGCCAGCAGTTTATATACAGGGTGGGGCTACACCTTC.

V is TRBV28 and J is TRBJ2-1; no firm D call. The CDR3 totals 11 residues. In germline, CDR1 is MDHEN, CDR2 SYDVKM. V was cut by 3 bases and J by 4 bases, with 1 base left in between. The CDR3 region is CASSFYNEQFF. The CDR3 nucleotides are TGTGCCAGCAGTTTTTACAATGAGCAGTTCTTC. Full variable domain (outside the CDR3, taken from reference TRBV28 and TRBJ2-1): DVKVTQSSRYLVKRTGEKVFLECVQDMDHENMFWYRQDPGLGLRLIYFSYDVKMKEKGDIPEGYSVSREKKERFSLILESASTNQTSMYLCASSFYNEQFFGPGTRLTVL.

This chain connects TRBV6-5 to TRBJ1-2; D call uncertain. Trimming stripped 0 bases from V and 3 bases from J, with 8 bases between. In germline, CDR1 is MNHEY, CDR2 SVGAGI. The CDR3 contains 14 residues. CDR3 sequence: CASSYSPADYGYTF. In nucleotides, the CDR3 is TGTGCCAGCAGTTACTCTCCGGCGGACTATGGCTACACCTTC.

V and J are TRBV14 and TRBJ2-7; tentatively, D is TRBD1 or TRBD2 (5 bases each). The CDR3 sequence is 16 residues long. CDR1 and CDR2 from the germline V gene are SGHDN and FVKESK. V lost 2 bases to trimming and J lost 2 bases, with 16 bases between them. Here the CDR3 reads CASSQSGLGRTYEQYF. CDR3 nucleotides: TGTGCCAGCAGCCAATCAGGCCTGGGACGGACCTACGAGCAGTACTTC.

The chain employs TRBV28 and TRBJ1-2; 7 positions agree with TRBD1. The trim removed 6 bases at V and 4 bases at J, leaving 11 bases unmatched. The CDR3 is made up of 15 amino acids. Germline V gene data show CDR1 as MDHEN and CDR2 as SYDVKM. CDR3 sequence: CASSFFDRDGYGYTF. The CDR3, as DNA: TGTGCCAGCAGCTTTTTCGACAGGGACGGCTATGGCTACACCTTC.

The chain combines TRBV5-4 with TRBJ1-2; D remains ambiguous. CDR1 and CDR2 (germline): SGHNT, YYREEE (reference sequence). V was trimmed by 4 bases and J by 3 bases, leaving 10 bases between them. This CDR3 is built from 13 residues. The CDR3 nucleotides read TGTGCCAGCAGCGAGCGGTTGGACTATGGCTACACCTTC. This encodes CASSERLDYGYTF. Full variable domain (outside the CDR3, taken from reference TRBV5-4 and TRBJ1-2): ETGVTQSPTHLIKTRGQQVTLRCSSQSGHNTVSWYQQALGQGPQFIFQYYREEENGRGNFPPRFSGLQFPNYSSELNVNALELDDSALYLCASSERLDYGYTFGSGTRLTVV.

The rearrangement joins TRBV18 to TRBJ2-2; D gene uncertain. The CDR3 has 15 amino acids. Germline V gene sequence: CDR1 KGHSH, CDR2 LQKENI. Trimming took 2 bases from V and 1 from J, leaving 8 bases between them. The CDR3 coding sequence is TGTGCCAGCTCACCAATTAGGGAGAACACCGGGGAGCTGTTTTTT. It translates to CASSPIRENTGELFF.

This clone showed up just a few times. The chain joins TRBV19 to TRBJ1-6, with no clear D. This CDR3 comprises 12 residues. Germline V gene sequence: CDR1 LNHDA, CDR2 SQIVND (reference sequence). V lost 5 bases and J lost 7, with 6 bases in between. The CDR3 region is CASSLGNSPLHF. DNA of the CDR3: TGTGCCAGTAGTCTCGGGAATTCACCCCTCCACTTT.